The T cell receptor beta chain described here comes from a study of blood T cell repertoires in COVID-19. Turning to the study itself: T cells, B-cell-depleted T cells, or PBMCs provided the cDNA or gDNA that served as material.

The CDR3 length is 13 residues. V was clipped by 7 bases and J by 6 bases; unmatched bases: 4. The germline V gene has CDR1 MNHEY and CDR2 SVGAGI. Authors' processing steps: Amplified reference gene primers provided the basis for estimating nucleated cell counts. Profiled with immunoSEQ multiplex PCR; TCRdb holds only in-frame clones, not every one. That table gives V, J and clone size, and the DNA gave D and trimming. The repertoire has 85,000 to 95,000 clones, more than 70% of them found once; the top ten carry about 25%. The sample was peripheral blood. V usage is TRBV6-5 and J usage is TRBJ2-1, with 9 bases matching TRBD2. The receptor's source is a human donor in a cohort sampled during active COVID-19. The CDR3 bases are TGTGCCAGCACGCGGGAGGGGAGCAATGAGCAGTTCTTC. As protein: CASTREGSNEQFF.